The 27 T cell receptor beta chains given below trace back to one sample, sequenced in a study of early T cells in non-severe SARS-CoV-2 infection. Via MiXCR, TCRdb re-called the 5' RACE reads, giving one row per CDR3 protein. Here the sample spans about 48,000 distinct CDR3 sequences, 7% to 8% being singletons. Input material: whole blood. The source is an adult who was a healthcare worker with PCR-confirmed SARS-CoV-2 infection or an uninfected control (not recorded which).

V is TRBV29-1 and J is TRBJ2-3; perhaps TRBD1 as D (6 bases). From germline, CDR1 is SQVTM and CDR2 ANQGSEA. The CDR3 extends over 14 amino acids. V was pared by 5 bases and J by 0 bases, with 12 bases between. CDR3 sequence reads: CSVRSGTSTDTQYF. DNA of the CDR3: TGCAGCGTTCGTTCGGGGACAAGCACAGATACGCAGTATTTT.

V usage is TRBV30 and J usage is TRBJ2-3, with TRBD2 identical over 12 bases. CDR1 is GTSNPN and CDR2 is SVGIG in the germline V gene (reference sequence). The CDR3 totals 16 residues. Germline trimming cut 5 bases from V and 3 bases from J; bases unmatched to any gene: 9. The CDR3 coding sequence is TGTGCCTGGCGCCGTGGACTAGCGGGGATGACAGATACGCAGTATTTT. It specifies CAWRRGLAGMTDTQYF. The whole variable domain, remainder taken from reference TRBV30 and TRBJ2-3, is SQTIHQWPATLVQPVGSPLSLECTVEGTSNPNLYWYRQAAGRGLQLLFYSVGIGQISSEVPQNLSASRPQDRQFILSSKKLLLSDSGFYLCAWRRGLAGMTDTQYFGPGTRLTVL.

This clonotype showed up just a few times. The CDR3 spells CASSLGQPTNEKLFF. In DNA form, the CDR3 reads TGTGCCAGCAGCTTAGGACAGCCAACTAATGAAAAACTGTTTTTT. The rearrangement joins TRBV7-9 to TRBJ1-4, with D maybe TRBD1 (5 bases). The V gene lost 1 base and the J gene lost 0 bases, with 6 bases spanning the gap. Germline loops: CDR1 SEHNR, CDR2 FQNEAQ (reference sequence). The CDR3 totals 15 residues.

The sample holds many counts of this clonotype. The CDR3 nucleotides are TGTGCCAGCCACCTGGGGCAGGGTGATGGCTACACCTTC. Amino acid sequence: CASHLGQGDGYTF. The chain couples TRBV6-6 to TRBJ1-2; maybe TRBD1 (5 bases). V was pared by 8 bases and J by 6 bases, with 16 bases between. CDR1 and CDR2 from the germline V gene are MNHNY and SVGAGI (reference sequence). This CDR3 comprises 13 residues.

The chain recombines TRBV24-1 with TRBJ1-5; D gene ambiguous. The CDR3 has 12 residues. V shed 0 bases and J shed 9 bases, with 5 bases lying between them. CDR1 is KGHDR, CDR2 SFDVKD, per germline. The CDR3 sequence: CATSDLGWPQHF. The CDR3 nucleotides read TGTGCCACCAGTGATTTGGGATGGCCCCAGCATTTT.

This clonotype occurred many times. The V gene is TRBV19, the J gene TRBJ2-2; the D is unclear. The CDR3 runs to 12 residues. Germline V CDR1 and CDR2: LNHDA, SQIVND (reference sequence). V was cut by 8 bases and J by 1 base, with 5 bases left in between. The CDR3 loop reads CASGMNTGELFF. The DNA for the CDR3 is TGTGCCAGTGGAATGAACACCGGGGAGCTGTTTTTT.

This clonotype was found once. The chain couples TRBV7-2 to TRBJ2-3; 9 bases are shared with TRBD2. V gave up 4 bases and J gave up 4 bases; unmatched junction bases: 3. The CDR3 has 14 amino acids. The germline V gene encodes CDR1 SGHTA and CDR2 FQGNSA. The CDR3 is CASSSVAGADTQYF. In DNA form, the CDR3 reads TGTGCCAGCAGCTCTGTAGCGGGGGCAGATACGCAGTATTTT.

This clonotype occurred many times. Written as DNA, the CDR3 is TGTGCCATCACCCCTGACAGGTGGGCTTCCTACGAGCAGTACTTC. Its translation: CAITPDRWASYEQYF. This rearrangement joins TRBV10-3 to TRBJ2-7; tentative D call: TRBD1 (6 bases). CDR3 length: 15 amino acids. CDR1 ENHRY and CDR2 SYGVKD come from the germline V gene. Deletions cut 7 bases from V and 1 base from J, with 17 bases between.

The table lists this clonotype with many counts. V is TRBV6-2 or TRBV6-3 and J is TRBJ1-2; unclear D gene. Trimming took 2 bases from V and 2 from J, leaving 6 bases between them. This CDR3 contains 13 residues. CDR1 and CDR2 from the germline V gene are MNHEY and SVGEGT. The CDR3 loop is CASSYELNYGYTF. CDR3 nucleotide sequence: TGTGCCAGCAGTTACGAGTTAAACTATGGCTACACCTTC.

At least ten counts were recorded for this clonotype. V usage is TRBV3-1 and J usage is TRBJ1-4, with D possibly TRBD1 on 6 matching bases. Germline V CDR1 and CDR2: LGHDT, YNNKEL (reference sequence). Deletions cut 1 base from V and 8 bases from J, with 17 bases between. This CDR3 comprises 16 residues. CDR3 protein: CASSQVKGELGEKLFF. The CDR3 DNA reads as TGTGCCAGCAGCCAAGTTAAGGGGGAGCTTGGGGAAAAACTGTTTTTT.

The chain has TRBV6-5 and TRBJ1-6; D is uncertain. This CDR3 has 13 residues. Germline CDR1 reads MNHEY; CDR2 reads SVGAGI. Trimming cost V 10 bases and J 4 bases, with 11 bases left between them. CDR3 in DNA: TGTGCCACCAGCCCCGAGTATAATTCACCCCTCCACTTT. Translating gives CATSPEYNSPLHF.

V gene TRBV25-1 combines with J gene TRBJ1-6; no clear D. The CDR3 has 14 amino acids. The germline CDR1 and CDR2 sequences are MGHDK and SYGVNS. Between the trimmed V and J ends, which lost 1 base and 10 bases, there was a span of 11 bases. DNA for the CDR3: TGTGCCAGCAGTGAATCCCGGCAGTTCTCACCCCTCCACTTT. Protein sequence: CASSESRQFSPLHF. The full variable domain, in which reference TRBV25-1 and TRBJ1-6 provide the parts outside the CDR3, is EADIYQTPRYLVIGTGKKITLECSQTMGHDKMYWYQQDPGMELHLIHYSYGVNSTEKGDLSSESTVSRIRTEHFPLTLESARPSHTSQYLCASSESRQFSPLHFGNGTRLTVT.

This clonotype was seen only a few times. The chain recombines TRBV28 with TRBJ2-7, with 7 nucleotides matching TRBD1. The germline V gene has CDR1 MDHEN and CDR2 SYDVKM. After removal of 7 bases from V and 0 bases from J, the junction contained 9 bases not matched to a gene. The CDR3 sequence is 15 residues long. The CDR3, as DNA: TGTGCCAGCAATGAACAGGGGAGAAGCTCCTACGAGCAGTACTTC. Translation gives CASNEQGRSSYEQYF.

The sample holds many counts of this clonotype. The V call is TRBV5-5, the J call TRBJ1-6; the D gene is possibly TRBD1 (5 bases). Trimming took 5 bases from V and 6 from J, leaving 18 bases between them. Per germline, CDR1 SGHKS and CDR2 YYEKEE (reference sequence). CDR3 length: 16 residues. CDR3 protein: CASSLNAGPVNSPLHF. In DNA, the CDR3 is TGTGCCAGCAGTTTGAACGCGGGGCCGGTTAATTCACCCCTCCACTTT.

This clonotype was seen at least ten times. The genes are TRBV7-9 and TRBJ1-1, with D perhaps TRBD1 (6 bases). Trimming shortened V by 5 bases and J by 2 bases, and 9 bases separated the two germline ends. CDR3 size: 13 residues. In germline, CDR1 is SEHNR, CDR2 FQNEAQ (reference sequence). The CDR3 here is CASSQGFNTEAFF. For the CDR3, the DNA is TGTGCCAGCAGCCAGGGGTTTAACACTGAAGCTTTCTTT.

This clonotype has at least ten counts. This chain connects TRBV5-1 to TRBJ1-6, with 7 bases aligning to TRBD1. The CDR3 totals 15 residues. The J segment lost 9 bases and the V segment lost 0 bases, leaving 6 bases of the junction unmatched. Looked up from germline, CDR1 is SGHRS and CDR2 is YFSETQ. The CDR3 DNA reads TGCGCCAGCAGCTTGGAGGGACAGAGGACTTCACCCCTCCACTTT. Amino acid sequence: CASSLEGQRTSPLHF.

This clonotype was seen a few times. The chain carries TRBV28 and TRBJ1-4, with TRBD1 matching 7 bases. V gave up 2 bases and J gave up 5 bases; unmatched junction bases: 5. This CDR3 comprises 15 residues. Germline CDR1 and CDR2: MDHEN and SYDVKM. CDR3 loop: CASSLGGQINEKLFF. DNA of the CDR3: TGTGCCAGCAGTTTAGGGGGACAGATAAATGAAAAACTGTTTTTT. Full variable domain (outside the CDR3, taken from reference TRBV28 and TRBJ1-4): DVKVTQSSRYLVKRTGEKVFLECVQDMDHENMFWYRQDPGLGLRLIYFSYDVKMKEKGDIPEGYSVSREKKERFSLILESASTNQTSMYLCASSLGGQINEKLFFGSGTQLSVL.

This clonotype appeared many times. This chain links TRBV7-9 with TRBJ2-2, with 7 positions matching TRBD1. Trimming cost V 5 bases and J 5 bases; bases outside gene matches: 14. The CDR3 runs to 17 residues. Germline V gene lookup returns CDR1 SEHNR and CDR2 FQNEAQ (reference sequence). The CDR3 bases are TGTGCCAGCAGCACCTGGACAGGAAGGGGGAGAACCGGGGAGCTGTTTTTT. It translates to CASSTWTGRGRTGELFF.

This clonotype was found a few times. The chain is built from TRBV2 and TRBJ1-2; D gene unclear. Trimming shortened V by 0 bases and J by 6 bases, and 17 bases separated the two germline ends. The CDR3 covers 16 residues. The germline V gene encodes CDR1 SNHLY and CDR2 FYNNEI. CDR3 bases: TGTGCCAGCAGTGAAGCCTTTTCGGCGGGGAGGGATGGCTACACCTTC. It codes for CASSEAFSAGRDGYTF.

V gene TRBV7-9 combines with J gene TRBJ1-5; D ambiguous. The CDR3 sequence is 16 residues long. V was shortened by 2 bases and J by 1 base, with 12 bases between the two germline ends. In germline, CDR1 is SEHNR, CDR2 FQNEAQ (reference sequence). This CDR3 reads CASSLLRGSSNQPQHF. Written as DNA, the CDR3 is TGTGCCAGCAGCTTATTGCGGGGATCGAGCAATCAGCCCCAGCATTTT. The full variable domain, with the rest looked up from reference TRBV7-9 and TRBJ1-5, is DTGVSQNPRHKITKRGQNVTFRCDPISEHNRLYWYRQTLGQGPEFLTYFQNEAQLEKSRLLSDRFSAERPKGSFSTLEIQRTEQGDSAMYLCASSLLRGSSNQPQHFGDGTRLSIL.

This chain links TRBV30 with TRBJ2-2; D is unclear. Trimming pared 7 bases from V and 6 bases from J, leaving 15 bases between. Germline assignment: CDR1 GTSNPN and CDR2 SVGIG (reference sequence). This CDR3 region has 13 residues. The CDR3 sequence is CASSYSSSGELFF. The DNA of the CDR3 is TGTGCCTCGAGCTACTCTAGTTCCGGGGAGCTGTTTTTT.

This clonotype was detected many times. V gene TRBV5-1 combines with J gene TRBJ2-1; D call uncertain. Germline V gene data show CDR1 as SGHRS and CDR2 as YFSETQ. V lost 1 base and J 4 bases, leaving 6 bases between the germline ends. The CDR3 extends over 13 amino acids. CDR3 region: CASSLLVYNEQFF. As DNA, the CDR3 is TGCGCCAGCAGCTTGCTAGTTTACAATGAGCAGTTCTTC.

This clonotype was recorded many times. This chain connects TRBV4-3 to TRBJ2-7; no firm D call. The CDR3 loop spans 15 amino acids. V was shortened by 0 bases and J by 2 bases, with 11 bases between the two germline ends. Germline CDR1 LGHNA, CDR2 YSLEER. DNA of the CDR3: TGCGCCAGCAGCCAAGAGTTTTCAACCACCTACGAGCAGTACTTC. Amino acid sequence: CASSQEFSTTYEQYF.

This clonotype appeared many times. The V and J genes are TRBV28 and TRBJ1-6; TRBD1 agrees at 7 bases. J lost 6 bases, V lost 7 bases, and 9 bases had no gene match. The germline gives CDR1 MDHEN, CDR2 SYDVKM. The CDR3 consists of 15 residues. In DNA, the CDR3 is TGTGCCAGCAATGAGAGGGGGCTGAGTAATTCACCCCTCCACTTT. It encodes CASNERGLSNSPLHF.

The chain has TRBV11-2 and TRBJ2-7; D call uncertain. With 1 base removed from V and 7 bases from J, the gap between germline ends came to 8 bases. The CDR3 covers 12 residues. The germline CDR1 and CDR2 sequences are SGHAT and FQNNGV. The DNA of the CDR3 is TGTGCCAGCAGCTTAGGGGTGAGGGAGCAGTACTTC. Translating gives CASSLGVREQYF.

In its sample, this clonotype was seen many times. The chain recombines TRBV12-3 or TRBV12-4 with TRBJ1-1; no firm D call. The CDR3 spans 12 residues. V was cut by 7 bases and J by 0 bases, with 6 bases left in between. CDR3 amino acids: CASTGLNTEAFF. In DNA, the CDR3 is TGTGCCAGCACGGGCTTGAACACTGAAGCTTTCTTT.

In its sample, this clonotype was seen many times. This chain connects TRBV18 to TRBJ2-1, with 12 bases identical to TRBD1. The ends lost 5 bases at V and 8 bases at J; junction bases unmatched: 4. The CDR3 totals 14 residues. In germline, CDR1 is KGHSH, CDR2 LQKENI. The CDR3 loop is CASSWDRGHYEQFF. The CDR3 nucleotides are TGTGCCAGCTCATGGGACAGGGGGCACTATGAGCAGTTCTTC.